The clone carrying this TCR beta chain came up once. Its antigen is not identified. This CDR3 spans 13 amino acids. Germline loops: CDR1 LGHNA, CDR2 YSLEER. Trimming left V 4 bases short and J 4 bases short, with 10 bases between. The source of the sample is a study of CD8+ T cells in alopecia areata. About the study: Patients in the treated group were given tofacitinib by mouth, 5 to 10 mg twice a day. Patients in the study were on tofacitinib for 6 to 18 months, then off it for 6 months.

It was cDNA, reverse transcribed from extracted RNA, that served as the sequencing template. Clones were sequenced by immunoSEQ multiplex PCR, and TCRdb holds only the in-frame ones, with some missing. The sample shows 150,000 to 200,000 clones, about 63% of them seen only once. The study, taken as a whole, reports: In lesional scalp, particularly from alopecia totalis/universalis, clonality was higher than in normal scalp.

This TCR was recovered from a human donor with alopecia areata. The starting material was CD4+ T cells sorted from blood, obtained at week 0. This chain links TRBV4-3 with TRBJ1-2; D perhaps matches TRBD1 (5 bases). CDR3 region: CASSRGQSYGYTF. Written as DNA, the CDR3 is TGCGCCAGCAGCCGAGGACAAAGCTATGGCTACACCTTC.